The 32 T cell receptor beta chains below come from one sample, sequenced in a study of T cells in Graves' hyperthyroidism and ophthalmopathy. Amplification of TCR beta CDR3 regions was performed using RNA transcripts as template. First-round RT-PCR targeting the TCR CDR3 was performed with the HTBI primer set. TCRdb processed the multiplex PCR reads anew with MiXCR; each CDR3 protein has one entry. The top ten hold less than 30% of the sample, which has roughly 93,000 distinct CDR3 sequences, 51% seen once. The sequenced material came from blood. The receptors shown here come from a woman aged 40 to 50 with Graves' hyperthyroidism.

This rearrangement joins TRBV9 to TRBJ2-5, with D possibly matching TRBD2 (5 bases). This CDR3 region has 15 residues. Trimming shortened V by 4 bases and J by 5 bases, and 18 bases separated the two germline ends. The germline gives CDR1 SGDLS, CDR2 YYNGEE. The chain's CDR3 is CASSTHEGVGETQYF. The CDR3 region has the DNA TGTGCCAGCAGCACACACGAGGGAGTGGGTGAGACCCAGTACTTC.

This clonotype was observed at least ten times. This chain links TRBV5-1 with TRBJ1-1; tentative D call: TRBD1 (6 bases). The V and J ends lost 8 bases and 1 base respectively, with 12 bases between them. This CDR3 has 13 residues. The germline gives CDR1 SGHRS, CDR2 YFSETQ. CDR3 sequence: CASKTGANTEAFF. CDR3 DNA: TGCGCCAGTAAGACAGGCGCGAACACTGAAGCTTTCTTT.

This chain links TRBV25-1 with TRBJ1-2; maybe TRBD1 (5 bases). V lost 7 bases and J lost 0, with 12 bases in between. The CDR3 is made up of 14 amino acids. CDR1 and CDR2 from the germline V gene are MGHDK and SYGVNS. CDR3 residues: CASKDSLANYGYTF. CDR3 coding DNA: TGTGCCAGCAAAGACAGCTTAGCTAACTATGGCTACACCTTC.

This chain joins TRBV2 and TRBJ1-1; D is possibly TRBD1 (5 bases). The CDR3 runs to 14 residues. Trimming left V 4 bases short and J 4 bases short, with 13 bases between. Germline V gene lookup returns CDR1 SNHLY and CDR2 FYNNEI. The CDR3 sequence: CASSARAGGTEAFF. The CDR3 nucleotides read TGTGCCAGCAGTGCCCGCGCGGGGGGCACTGAAGCTTTCTTT.

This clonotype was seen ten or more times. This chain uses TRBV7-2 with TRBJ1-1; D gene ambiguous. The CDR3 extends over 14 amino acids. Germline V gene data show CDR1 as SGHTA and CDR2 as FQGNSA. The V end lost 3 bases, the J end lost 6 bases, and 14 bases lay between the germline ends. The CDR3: CASSFVKNGAEAFF. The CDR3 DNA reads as TGTGCCAGCAGCTTTGTCAAGAATGGCGCTGAAGCTTTCTTT.

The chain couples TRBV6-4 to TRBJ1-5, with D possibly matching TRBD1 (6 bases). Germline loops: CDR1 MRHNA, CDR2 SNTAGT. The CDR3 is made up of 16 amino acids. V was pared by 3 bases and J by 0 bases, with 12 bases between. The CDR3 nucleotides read TGTGCCAGCAGTGATCGGGACACGGATAGCAATCAGCCCCAGCATTTT. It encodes CASSDRDTDSNQPQHF.

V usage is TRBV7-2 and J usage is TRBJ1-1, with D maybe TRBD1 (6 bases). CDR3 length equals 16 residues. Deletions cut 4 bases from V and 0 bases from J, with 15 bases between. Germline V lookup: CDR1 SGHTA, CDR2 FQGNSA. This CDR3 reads CASSYAPGHLNTEAFF. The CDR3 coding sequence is TGTGCCAGCAGCTACGCACCGGGACACCTGAACACTGAAGCTTTCTTT.

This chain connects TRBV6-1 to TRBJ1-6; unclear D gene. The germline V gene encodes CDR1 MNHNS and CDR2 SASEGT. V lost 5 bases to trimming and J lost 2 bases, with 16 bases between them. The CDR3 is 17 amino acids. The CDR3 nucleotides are TGTGCCAGCAGTCCCCCCAGCGGGTGGACCTATAATTCACCCCTCCACTTT. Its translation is CASSPPSGWTYNSPLHF.

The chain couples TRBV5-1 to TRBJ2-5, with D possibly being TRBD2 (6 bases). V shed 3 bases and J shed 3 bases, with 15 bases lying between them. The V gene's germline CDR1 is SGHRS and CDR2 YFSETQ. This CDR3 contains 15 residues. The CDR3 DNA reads TGCGCCAGCAGCTCCCGGGGGAATACAGAAGAGACCCAGTACTTC. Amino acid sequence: CASSSRGNTEETQYF.

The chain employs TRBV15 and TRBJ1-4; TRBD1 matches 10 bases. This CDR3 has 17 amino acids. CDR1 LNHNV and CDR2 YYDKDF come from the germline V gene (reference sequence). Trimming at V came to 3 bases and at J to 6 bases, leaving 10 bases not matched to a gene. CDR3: CATSSQAPGQGYEKLFF. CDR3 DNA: TGTGCCACCAGCAGCCAAGCCCCGGGACAGGGGTATGAAAAACTGTTTTTT.

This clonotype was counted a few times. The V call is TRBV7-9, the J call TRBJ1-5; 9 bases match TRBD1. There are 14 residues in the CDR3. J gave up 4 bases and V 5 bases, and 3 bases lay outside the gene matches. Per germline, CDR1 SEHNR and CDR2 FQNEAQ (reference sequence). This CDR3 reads CASSTGQGNQPQHF. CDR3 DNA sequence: TGTGCCAGCAGCACTGGACAGGGGAATCAGCCCCAGCATTTT.

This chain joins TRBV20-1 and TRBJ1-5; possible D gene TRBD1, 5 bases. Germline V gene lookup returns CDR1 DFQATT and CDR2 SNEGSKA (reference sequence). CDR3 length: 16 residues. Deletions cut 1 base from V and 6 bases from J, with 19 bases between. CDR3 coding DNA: TGCAGTGCTAGAGGGACAATGGGGGATGGTGGTCAGCCCCAGCATTTT. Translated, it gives CSARGTMGDGGQPQHF.

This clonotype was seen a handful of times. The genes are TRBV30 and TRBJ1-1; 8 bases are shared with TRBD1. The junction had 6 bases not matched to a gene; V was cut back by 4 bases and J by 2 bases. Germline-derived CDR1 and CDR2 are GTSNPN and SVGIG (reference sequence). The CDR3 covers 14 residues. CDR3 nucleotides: TGTGCCTGGAAGAACAGGGGGTTCAACACTGAAGCTTTCTTT. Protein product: CAWKNRGFNTEAFF.

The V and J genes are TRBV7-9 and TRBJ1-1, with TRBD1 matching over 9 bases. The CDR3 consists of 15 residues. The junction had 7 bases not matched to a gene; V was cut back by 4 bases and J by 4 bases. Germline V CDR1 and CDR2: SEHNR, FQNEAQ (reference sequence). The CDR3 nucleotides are TGTGCCAGCAGCTGGGGACAGGGCATCGTCACTGAAGCTTTCTTT. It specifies CASSWGQGIVTEAFF.

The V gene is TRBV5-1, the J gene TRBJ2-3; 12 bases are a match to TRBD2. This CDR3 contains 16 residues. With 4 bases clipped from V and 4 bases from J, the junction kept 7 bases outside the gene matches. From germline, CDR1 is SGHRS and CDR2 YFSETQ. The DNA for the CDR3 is TGCGCCAGCAGCCCGATGACTAGCGGGAGCGCAGATACGCAGTATTTT. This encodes CASSPMTSGSADTQYF.

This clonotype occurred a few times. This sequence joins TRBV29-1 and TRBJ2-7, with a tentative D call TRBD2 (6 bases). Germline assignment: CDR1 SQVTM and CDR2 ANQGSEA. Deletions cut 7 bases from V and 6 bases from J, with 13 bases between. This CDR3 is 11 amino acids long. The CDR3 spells CSAGGPSEQYF. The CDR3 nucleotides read TGCAGCGCCGGAGGGCCAAGCGAGCAGTACTTC.

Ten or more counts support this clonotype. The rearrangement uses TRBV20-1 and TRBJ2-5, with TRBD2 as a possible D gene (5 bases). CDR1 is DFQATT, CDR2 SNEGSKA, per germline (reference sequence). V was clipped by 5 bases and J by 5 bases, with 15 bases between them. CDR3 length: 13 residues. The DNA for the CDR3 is TGCAGTGCTGGTAGTGGGAGCAGGGAGACCCAGTACTTC. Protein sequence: CSAGSGSRETQYF.

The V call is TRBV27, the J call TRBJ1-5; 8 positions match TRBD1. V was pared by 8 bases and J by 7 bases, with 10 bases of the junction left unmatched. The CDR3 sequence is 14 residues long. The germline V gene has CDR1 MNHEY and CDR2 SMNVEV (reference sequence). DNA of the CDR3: TGTGCCAGCGTGGGACAGGCCTACGAGCAGCCCCAGCATTTT. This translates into CASVGQAYEQPQHF.

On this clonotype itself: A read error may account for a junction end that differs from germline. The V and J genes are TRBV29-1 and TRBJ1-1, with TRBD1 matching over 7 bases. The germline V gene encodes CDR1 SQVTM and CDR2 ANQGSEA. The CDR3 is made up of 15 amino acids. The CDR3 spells CSVEETGNMNTEASF. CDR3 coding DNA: TGCAGCGTTGAGGAGACAGGGAACATGAACACTGAAGCTTCCTTT.

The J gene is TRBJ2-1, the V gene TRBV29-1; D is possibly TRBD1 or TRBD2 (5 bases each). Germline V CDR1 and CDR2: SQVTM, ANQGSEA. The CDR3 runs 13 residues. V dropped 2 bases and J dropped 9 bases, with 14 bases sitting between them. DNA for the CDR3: TGCAGCGTTGAACTTCCTAGCAGGGTTGAGCAGTTCTTC. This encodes CSVELPSRVEQFF.

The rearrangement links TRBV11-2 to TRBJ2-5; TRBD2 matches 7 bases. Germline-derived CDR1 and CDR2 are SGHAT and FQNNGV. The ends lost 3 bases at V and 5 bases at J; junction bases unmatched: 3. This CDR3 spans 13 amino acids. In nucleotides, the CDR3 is TGTGCCAGCAGCTTGGGGAGGGAGGAGACCCAGTACTTC. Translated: CASSLGREETQYF.

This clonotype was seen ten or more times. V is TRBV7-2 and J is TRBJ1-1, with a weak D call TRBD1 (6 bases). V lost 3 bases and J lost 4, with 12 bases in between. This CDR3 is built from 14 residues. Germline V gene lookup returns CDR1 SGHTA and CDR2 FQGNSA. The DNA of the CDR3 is TGTGCCAGCAGCTTTACGGGGGGCGTCACTGAAGCTTTCTTT. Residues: CASSFTGGVTEAFF.

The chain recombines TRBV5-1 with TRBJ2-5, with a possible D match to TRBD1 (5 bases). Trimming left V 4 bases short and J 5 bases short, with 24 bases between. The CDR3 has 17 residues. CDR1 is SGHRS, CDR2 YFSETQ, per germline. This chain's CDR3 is CASSNVRQRIREETQYF. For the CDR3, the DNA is TGCGCCAGCAGCAACGTCCGACAGCGTATAAGAGAGGAGACCCAGTACTTC.

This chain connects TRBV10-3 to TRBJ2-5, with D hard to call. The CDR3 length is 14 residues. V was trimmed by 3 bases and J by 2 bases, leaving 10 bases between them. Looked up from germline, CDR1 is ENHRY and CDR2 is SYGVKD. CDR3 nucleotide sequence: TGTGCCATCAGTGACGGGTTCATTCAAGAGACCCAGTACTTC. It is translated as CAISDGFIQETQYF.

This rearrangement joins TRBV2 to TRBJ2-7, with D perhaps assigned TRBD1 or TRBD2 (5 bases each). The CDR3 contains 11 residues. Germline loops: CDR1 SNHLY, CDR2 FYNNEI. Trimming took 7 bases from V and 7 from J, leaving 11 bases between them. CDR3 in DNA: TGTGCCAGCAACGGGGCGGCGGAGCAGTACTTC. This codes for CASNGAAEQYF.

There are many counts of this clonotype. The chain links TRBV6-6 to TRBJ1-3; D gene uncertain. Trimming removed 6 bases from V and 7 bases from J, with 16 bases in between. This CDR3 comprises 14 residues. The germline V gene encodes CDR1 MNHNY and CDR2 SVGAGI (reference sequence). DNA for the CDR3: TGTGCCAGCAGAAAAGCGGAAGAAGGGAACACCATATATTTT. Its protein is CASRKAEEGNTIYF.

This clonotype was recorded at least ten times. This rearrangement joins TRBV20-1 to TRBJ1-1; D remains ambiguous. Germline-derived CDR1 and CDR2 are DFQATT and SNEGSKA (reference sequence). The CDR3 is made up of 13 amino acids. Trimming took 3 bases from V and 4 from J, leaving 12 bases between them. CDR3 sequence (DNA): TGCAGTGCTAGCAGGAAACCGGGCACTGAAGCTTTCTTT. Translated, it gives CSASRKPGTEAFF.

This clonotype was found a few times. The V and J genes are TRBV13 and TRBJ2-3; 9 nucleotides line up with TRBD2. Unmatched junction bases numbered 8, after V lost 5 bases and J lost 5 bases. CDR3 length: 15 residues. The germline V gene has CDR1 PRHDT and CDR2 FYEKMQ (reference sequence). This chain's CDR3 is CASSPPGLAGDTQYF. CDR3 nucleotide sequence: TGTGCCAGCAGCCCCCCGGGACTAGCTGGAGATACGCAGTATTTT.

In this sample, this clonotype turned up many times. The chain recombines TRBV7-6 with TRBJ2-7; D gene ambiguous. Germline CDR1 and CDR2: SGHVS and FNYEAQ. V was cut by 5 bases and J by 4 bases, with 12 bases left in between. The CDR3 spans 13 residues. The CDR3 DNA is TGTGCCAGCAGCCACGGATCCTCTTACGAGCAGTACTTC. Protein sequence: CASSHGSSYEQYF.

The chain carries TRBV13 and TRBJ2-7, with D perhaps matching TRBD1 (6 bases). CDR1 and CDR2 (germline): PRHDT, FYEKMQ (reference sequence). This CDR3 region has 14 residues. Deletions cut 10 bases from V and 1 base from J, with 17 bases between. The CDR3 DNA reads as TGTGCCATCGGCGATCTTCAGGGGTCCTACGAGCAGTACTTC. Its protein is CAIGDLQGSYEQYF.

CDR3 DNA: TGCGCCAGCAGCCAAGTATTTTCTAGCGGGAGATCAAGATACGAGCAGTACTTC. Translated, it gives CASSQVFSSGRSRYEQYF. The chain couples TRBV4-1 to TRBJ2-7; 10 bases line up with TRBD2. The V segment lost 1 base and the J segment 4 bases; nucleotides outside the gene matches: 13. The CDR3 runs 18 residues. Germline V CDR1 and CDR2: MGHRA, YSYEKL.

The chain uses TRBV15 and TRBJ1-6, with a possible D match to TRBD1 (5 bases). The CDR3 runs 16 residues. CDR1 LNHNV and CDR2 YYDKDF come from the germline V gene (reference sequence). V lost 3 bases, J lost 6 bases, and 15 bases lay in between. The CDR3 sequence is CATSRALGRGNSPLHF. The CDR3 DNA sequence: TGTGCCACCAGCAGGGCCCTGGGGAGGGGTAATTCACCCCTCCACTTT.